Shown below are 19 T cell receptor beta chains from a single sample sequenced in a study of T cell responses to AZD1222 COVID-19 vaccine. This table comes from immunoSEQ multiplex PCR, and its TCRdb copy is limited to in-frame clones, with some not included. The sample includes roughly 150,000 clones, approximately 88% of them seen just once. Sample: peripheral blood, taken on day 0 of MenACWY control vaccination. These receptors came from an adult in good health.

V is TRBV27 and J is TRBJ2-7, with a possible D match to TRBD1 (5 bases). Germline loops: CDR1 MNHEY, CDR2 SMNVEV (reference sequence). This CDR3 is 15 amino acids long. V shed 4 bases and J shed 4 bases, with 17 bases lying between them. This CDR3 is CASSYARAIPYEQYF. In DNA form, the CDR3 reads TGTGCCAGCAGTTACGCCAGGGCGATCCCTTACGAGCAGTACTTC.

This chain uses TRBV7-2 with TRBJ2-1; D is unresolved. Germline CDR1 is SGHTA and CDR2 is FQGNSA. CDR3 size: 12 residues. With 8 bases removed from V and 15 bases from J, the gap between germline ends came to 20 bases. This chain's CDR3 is CASGNPAGVRFF. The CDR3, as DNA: TGTGCCAGCGGAAATCCCGCCGGAGTTCGGTTCTTC.

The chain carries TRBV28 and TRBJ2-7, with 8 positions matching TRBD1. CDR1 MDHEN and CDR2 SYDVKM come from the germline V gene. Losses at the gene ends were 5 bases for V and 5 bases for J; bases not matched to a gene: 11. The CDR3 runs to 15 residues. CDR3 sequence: CASSPPTGALHEQYF. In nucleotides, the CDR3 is TGTGCCAGCAGTCCCCCGACAGGGGCGCTCCACGAGCAGTACTTC.

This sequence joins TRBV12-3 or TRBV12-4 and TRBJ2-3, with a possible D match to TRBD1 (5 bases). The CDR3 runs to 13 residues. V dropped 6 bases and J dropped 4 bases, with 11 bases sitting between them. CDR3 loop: CASSYRQSDTQYF. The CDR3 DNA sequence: TGTGCCAGCAGCTATCGACAGTCAGATACGCAGTATTTT.

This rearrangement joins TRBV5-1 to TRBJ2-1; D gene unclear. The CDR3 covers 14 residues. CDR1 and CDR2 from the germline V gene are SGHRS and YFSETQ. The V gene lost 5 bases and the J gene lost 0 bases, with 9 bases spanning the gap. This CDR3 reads CASRSSGSYNEQFF. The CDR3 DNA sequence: TGCGCCAGCAGGTCCAGTGGCTCCTACAATGAGCAGTTCTTC.

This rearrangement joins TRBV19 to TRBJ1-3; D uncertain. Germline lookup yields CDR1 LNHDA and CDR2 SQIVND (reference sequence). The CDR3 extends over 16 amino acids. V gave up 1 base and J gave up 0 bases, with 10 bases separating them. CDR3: CASSIVYGSSGNTIYF. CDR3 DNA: TGTGCCAGTAGTATAGTTTACGGGAGCTCTGGAAACACCATATATTTT.

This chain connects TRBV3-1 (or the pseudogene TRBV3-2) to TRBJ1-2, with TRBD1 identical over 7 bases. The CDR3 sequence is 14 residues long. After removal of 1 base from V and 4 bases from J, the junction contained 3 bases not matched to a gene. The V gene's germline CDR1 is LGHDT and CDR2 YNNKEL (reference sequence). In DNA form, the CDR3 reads TGTGCCAGCAGCCAAGGGAGGGGGCGCTATGGCTACACCTTC. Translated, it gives CASSQGRGRYGYTF.

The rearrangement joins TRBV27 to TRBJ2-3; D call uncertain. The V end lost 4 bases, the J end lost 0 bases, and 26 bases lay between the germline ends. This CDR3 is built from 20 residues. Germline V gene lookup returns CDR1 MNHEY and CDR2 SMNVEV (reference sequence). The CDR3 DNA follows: TGTGCCAGCAGTTCCCCCCGAGGCCCCCCTACACCGACTAGCACAGATACGCAGTATTTT. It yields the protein CASSSPRGPPTPTSTDTQYF.

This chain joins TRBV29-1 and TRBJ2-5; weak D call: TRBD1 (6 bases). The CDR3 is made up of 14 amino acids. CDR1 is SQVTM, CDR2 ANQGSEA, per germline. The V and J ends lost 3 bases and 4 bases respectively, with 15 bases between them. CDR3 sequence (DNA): TGCAGCGTTGATCGGGCAGGGGAAGGAGAGACCCAGTACTTC. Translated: CSVDRAGEGETQYF.

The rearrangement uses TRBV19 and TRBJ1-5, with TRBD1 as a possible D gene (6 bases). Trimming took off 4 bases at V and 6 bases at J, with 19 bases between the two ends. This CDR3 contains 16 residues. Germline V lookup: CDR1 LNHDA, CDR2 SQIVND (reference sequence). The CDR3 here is CASSTSGAWWGQPQHF. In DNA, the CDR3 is TGTGCCAGTAGTACCTCAGGGGCGTGGTGGGGTCAGCCCCAGCATTTT.

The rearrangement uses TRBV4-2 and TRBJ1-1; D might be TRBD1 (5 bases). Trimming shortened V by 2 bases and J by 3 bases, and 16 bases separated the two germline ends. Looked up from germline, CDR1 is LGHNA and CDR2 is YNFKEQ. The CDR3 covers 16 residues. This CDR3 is CASSQRLFQGHTEAFF. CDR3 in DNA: TGTGCCAGCAGCCAACGACTATTCCAGGGCCACACTGAAGCTTTCTTT.

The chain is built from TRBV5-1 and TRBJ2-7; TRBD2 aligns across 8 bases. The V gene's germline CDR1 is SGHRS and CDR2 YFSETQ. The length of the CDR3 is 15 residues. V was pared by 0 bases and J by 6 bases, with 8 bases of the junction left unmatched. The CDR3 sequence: CASSLELAEWSEQYF. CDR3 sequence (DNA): TGCGCCAGCAGCTTGGAACTAGCGGAGTGGAGCGAGCAGTACTTC.

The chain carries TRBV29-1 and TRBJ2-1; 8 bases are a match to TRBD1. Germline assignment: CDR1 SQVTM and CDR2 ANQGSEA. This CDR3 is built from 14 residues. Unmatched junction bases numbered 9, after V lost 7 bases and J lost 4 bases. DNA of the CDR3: TGCAGCGCAGGGCGGACAGGGCGATACAATGAGCAGTTCTTC. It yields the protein CSAGRTGRYNEQFF.

The CDR3 loop reads CANGVGPNYGYTF. The CDR3 coding sequence is TGTGCCAACGGGGTCGGGCCAAACTATGGCTACACCTTC. The V and J genes are TRBV10-3 and TRBJ1-2; D ambiguous. The CDR3 has 13 amino acids. V was clipped by 10 bases and J by 2 bases, with 14 bases between them. The germline V gene has CDR1 ENHRY and CDR2 SYGVKD.

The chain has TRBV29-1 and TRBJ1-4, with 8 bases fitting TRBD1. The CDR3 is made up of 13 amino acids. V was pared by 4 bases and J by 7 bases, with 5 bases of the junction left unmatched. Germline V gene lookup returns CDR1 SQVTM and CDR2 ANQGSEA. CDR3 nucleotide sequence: TGCAGCGTTGCGGACAGGGCGGGTGAAAAACTGTTTTTT. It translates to CSVADRAGEKLFF.

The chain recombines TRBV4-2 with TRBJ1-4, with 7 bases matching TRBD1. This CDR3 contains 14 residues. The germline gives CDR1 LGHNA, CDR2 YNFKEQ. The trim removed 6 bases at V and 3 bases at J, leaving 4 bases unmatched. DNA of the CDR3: TGTGCCAGCAGTCCCAGGGGGGCTAATGAAAAACTGTTTTTT. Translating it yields CASSPRGANEKLFF.

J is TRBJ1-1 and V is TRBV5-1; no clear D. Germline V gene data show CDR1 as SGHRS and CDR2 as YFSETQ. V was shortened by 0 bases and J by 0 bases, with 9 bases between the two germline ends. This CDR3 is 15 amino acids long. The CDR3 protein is CASSLERVMNTEAFF. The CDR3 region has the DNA TGCGCCAGCAGCTTGGAAAGGGTTATGAACACTGAAGCTTTCTTT. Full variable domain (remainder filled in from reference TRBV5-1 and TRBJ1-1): KAGVTQTPRYLIKTRGQQVTLSCSPISGHRSVSWYQQTPGQGLQFLFEYFSETQRNKGNFPGRFSGRQFSNSRSEMNVSTLELGDSALYLCASSLERVMNTEAFFGQGTRLTVV.

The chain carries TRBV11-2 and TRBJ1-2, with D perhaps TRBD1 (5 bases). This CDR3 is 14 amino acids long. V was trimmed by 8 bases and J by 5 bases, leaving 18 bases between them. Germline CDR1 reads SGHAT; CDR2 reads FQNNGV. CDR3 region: CASRPDGGSYGYTF. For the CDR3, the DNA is TGTGCCAGCCGACCGGACGGGGGATCTTATGGCTACACCTTC. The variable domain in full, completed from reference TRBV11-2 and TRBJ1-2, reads EAGVAQSPRYKIIEKRQSVAFWCNPISGHATLYWYQQILGQGPKLLIQFQNNGVVDDSQLPKDRFSAERLKGVDSTLKIQPAKLEDSAVYLCASRPDGGSYGYTFGSGTRLTVV.

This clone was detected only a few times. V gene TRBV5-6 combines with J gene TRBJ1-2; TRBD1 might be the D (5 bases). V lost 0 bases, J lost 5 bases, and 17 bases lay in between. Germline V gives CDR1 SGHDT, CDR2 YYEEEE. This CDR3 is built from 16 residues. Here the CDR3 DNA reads TGTGCCAGCAGCTTGGGCGGACGGGGGGATAGGTATGGCTACACCTTC. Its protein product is CASSLGGRGDRYGYTF. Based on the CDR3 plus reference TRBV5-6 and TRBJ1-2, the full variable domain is DAGVTQSPTHLIKTRGQQVTLRCSPKSGHDTVSWYQQALGQGPQFIFQYYEEEERQRGNFPDRFSGHQFPNYSSELNVNALLLGDSALYLCASSLGGRGDRYGYTFGSGTRLTVV.